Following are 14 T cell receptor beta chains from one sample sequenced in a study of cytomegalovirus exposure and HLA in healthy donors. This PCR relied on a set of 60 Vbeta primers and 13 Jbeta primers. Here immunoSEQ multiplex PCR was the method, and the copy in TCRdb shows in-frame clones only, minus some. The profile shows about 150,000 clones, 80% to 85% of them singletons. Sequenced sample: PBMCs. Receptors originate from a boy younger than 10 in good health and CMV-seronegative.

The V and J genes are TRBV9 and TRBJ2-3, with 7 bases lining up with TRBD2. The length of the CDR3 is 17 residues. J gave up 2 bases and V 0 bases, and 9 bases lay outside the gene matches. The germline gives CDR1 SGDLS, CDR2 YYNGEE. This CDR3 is CASSVGGTMDLTDTQYF. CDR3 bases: TGTGCCAGCAGCGTAGGGGGGACTATGGACCTCACAGATACGCAGTATTTT.

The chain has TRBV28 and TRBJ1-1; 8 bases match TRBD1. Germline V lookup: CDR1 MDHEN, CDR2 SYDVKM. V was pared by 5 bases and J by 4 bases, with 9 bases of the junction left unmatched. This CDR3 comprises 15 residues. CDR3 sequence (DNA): TGTGCCAGCAGTGGAGACAGGGGAGTGGGCACTGAAGCTTTCTTT. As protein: CASSGDRGVGTEAFF.

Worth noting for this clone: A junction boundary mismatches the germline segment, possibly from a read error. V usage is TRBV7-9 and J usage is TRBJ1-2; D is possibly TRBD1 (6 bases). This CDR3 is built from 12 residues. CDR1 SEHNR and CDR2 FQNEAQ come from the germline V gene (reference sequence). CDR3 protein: CSSSFTGFECTF. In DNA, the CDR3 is TGTTCCAGCAGCTTTACAGGGTTCGAATGCACCTTC.

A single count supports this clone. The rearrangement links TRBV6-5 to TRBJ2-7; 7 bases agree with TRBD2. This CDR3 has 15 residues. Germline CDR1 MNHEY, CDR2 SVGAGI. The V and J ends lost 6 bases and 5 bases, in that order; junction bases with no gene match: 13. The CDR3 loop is CASSNEGRGRDEQYF. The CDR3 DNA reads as TGTGCCAGCAGCAATGAAGGGAGGGGCCGGGACGAGCAGTACTTC.

CDR3 in DNA: TGTGCCAGCAGCTTAGCGGGAGGAGCATACGAGCAGTACTTC. Protein: CASSLAGGAYEQYF. The V gene is TRBV7-9, the J gene TRBJ2-7, with a possible D match to TRBD2 (6 bases). The length of the CDR3 is 14 residues. Between the trimmed V and J ends, which lost 0 bases and 4 bases, there was a span of 10 bases. The V gene's germline CDR1 is SEHNR and CDR2 FQNEAQ (reference sequence).

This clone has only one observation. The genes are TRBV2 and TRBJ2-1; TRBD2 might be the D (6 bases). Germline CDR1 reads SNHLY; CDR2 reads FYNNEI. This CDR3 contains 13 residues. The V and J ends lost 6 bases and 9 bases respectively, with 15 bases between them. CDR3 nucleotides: TGTGCCAGCAGCGTTACTAGCAACGGTGAGCAGTTCTTC. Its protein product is CASSVTSNGEQFF.

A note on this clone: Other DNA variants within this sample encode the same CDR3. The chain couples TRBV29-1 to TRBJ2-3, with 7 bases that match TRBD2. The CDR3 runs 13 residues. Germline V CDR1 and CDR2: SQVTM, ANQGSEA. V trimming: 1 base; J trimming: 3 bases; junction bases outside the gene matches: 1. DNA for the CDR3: TGCAGCGTTGAAGGGGGGGGGACAGATACGCAGTATTTT. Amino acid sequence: CSVEGGGTDTQYF.

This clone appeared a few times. The CDR3 DNA sequence: TGTGCCAGCAGCGCCGGGACTAACTCCTACGAGCAGTACTTC. It codes for CASSAGTNSYEQYF. The chain employs TRBV5-5 and TRBJ2-7; 7 bases align to TRBD2. V lost 4 bases and J lost 0; bases outside the gene matches: 4. Germline lookup yields CDR1 SGHKS and CDR2 YYEKEE (reference sequence). The CDR3 is 14 residues long.

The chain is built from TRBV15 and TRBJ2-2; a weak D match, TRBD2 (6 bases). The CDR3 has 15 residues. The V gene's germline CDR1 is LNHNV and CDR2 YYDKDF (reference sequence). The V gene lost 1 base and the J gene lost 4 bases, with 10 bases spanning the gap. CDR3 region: CATSRGGTPTGELFF. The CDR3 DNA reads TGTGCCACCAGCAGAGGGGGGACTCCCACCGGGGAGCTGTTTTTT.

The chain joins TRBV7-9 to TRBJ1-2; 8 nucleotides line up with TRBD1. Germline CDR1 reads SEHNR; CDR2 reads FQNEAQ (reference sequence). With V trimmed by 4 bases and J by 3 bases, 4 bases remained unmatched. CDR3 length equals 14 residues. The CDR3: CASSSTGVDYGYTF. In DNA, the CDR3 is TGTGCCAGCAGCTCGACAGGGGTCGACTATGGCTACACCTTC. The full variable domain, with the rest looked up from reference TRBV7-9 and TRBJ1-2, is DTGVSQNPRHKITKRGQNVTFRCDPISEHNRLYWYRQTLGQGPEFLTYFQNEAQLEKSRLLSDRFSAERPKGSFSTLEIQRTEQGDSAMYLCASSSTGVDYGYTFGSGTRLTVV.

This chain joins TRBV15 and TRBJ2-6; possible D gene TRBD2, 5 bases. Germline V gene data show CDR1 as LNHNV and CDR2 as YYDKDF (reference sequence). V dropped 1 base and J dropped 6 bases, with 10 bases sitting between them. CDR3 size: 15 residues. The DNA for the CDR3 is TGTGCCACCAGCAGAGGGACTCTAGAGGCCAACGTCCTGACTTTC. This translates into CATSRGTLEANVLTF. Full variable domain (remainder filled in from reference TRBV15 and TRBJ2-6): DAMVIQNPRYQVTQFGKPVTLSCSQTLNHNVMYWYQQKSSQAPKLLFHYYDKDFNNEADTPDNFQSRRPNTSFCFLDIRSPGLGDTAMYLCATSRGTLEANVLTFGAGSRLTVL.

The CDR3: CASSFSSGPFTNTGELFF. CDR3 DNA: TGCGCCAGCAGCTTTTCTAGCGGGCCTTTCACGAACACCGGGGAGCTGTTTTTT. The chain couples TRBV5-1 to TRBJ2-2; 8 positions match TRBD2. With 2 bases clipped from V and 0 bases from J, the junction kept 9 bases outside the gene matches. The CDR3 sequence is 18 residues long. Germline values: CDR1 SGHRS, CDR2 YFSETQ.

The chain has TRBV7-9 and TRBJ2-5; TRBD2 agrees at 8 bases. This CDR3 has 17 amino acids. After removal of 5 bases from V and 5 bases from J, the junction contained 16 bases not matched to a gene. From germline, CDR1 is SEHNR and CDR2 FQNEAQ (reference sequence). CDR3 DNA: TGTGCCAGCAGCCCCACTGGGGGTAGCGGGACGGCGGAGACCCAGTACTTC. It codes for CASSPTGGSGTAETQYF.

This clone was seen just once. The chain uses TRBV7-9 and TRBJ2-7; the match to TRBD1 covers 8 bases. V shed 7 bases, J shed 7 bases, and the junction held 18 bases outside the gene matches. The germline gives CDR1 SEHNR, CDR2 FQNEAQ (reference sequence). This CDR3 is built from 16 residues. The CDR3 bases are TGTGCCAGCACCCTGAGTGTAGCAGGGGGCTATGGTGAGCAGTACTTC. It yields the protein CASTLSVAGGYGEQYF.